This T cell receptor beta chain comes out of a study of blood T cell repertoires in COVID-19. Background on the study: Collection of acute and convalescent COVID-19 samples took place in the United States, Italy and Spain. The analysed material was cDNA or gDNA that came from T cells, B-cell-depleted T cells, or PBMCs.

Per the original data handling: Nucleated cell number was recorded as an estimate derived from reference gene primer amplification. Assay: immunoSEQ multiplex PCR; the TCRdb copy retains only in-frame clones and omits some. D and trimming come from the DNA, and the V and J calls and clone size come from that table. The profile covers about 82,000 clones, with around 78% appearing a single time and more than 35% taken by the ten largest. The germline V gene has CDR1 SGHAT and CDR2 FQNNGV. The CDR3 covers 15 residues. V lost 1 base to trimming and J lost 6 bases, with 12 bases between them. Seattle-derived patients entered the study during active infection and were followed longitudinally.

The chain employs TRBV11-2 and TRBJ1-4; tentative D call: TRBD1 (6 bases). Sequencing was done on a sample of peripheral blood. This sequence was found in a man in his fifties or sixties with COVID-19, enrolled during active disease. In DNA, the CDR3 is TGTGCCAGCAGCTTAGTCCAGGGGATGTATGAAAAACTGTTTTTT. As protein: CASSLVQGMYEKLFF.